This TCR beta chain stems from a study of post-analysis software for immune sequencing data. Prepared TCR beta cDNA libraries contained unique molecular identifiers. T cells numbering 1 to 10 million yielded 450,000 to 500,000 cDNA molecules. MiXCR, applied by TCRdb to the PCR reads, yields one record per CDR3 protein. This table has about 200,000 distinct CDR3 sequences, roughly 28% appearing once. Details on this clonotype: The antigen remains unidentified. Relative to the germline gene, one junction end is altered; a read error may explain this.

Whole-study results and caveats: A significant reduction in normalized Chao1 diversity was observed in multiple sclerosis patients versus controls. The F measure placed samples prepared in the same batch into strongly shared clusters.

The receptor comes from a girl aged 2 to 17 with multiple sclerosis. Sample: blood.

CDR3 sequence: CVSSGDRLPLHF. In DNA, the CDR3 is TGCGTCAGCAGTGGGGATCGCTTACCCCTCCACTTT. This sequence joins TRBV10-2 and TRBJ1-6; no clear D gene. This CDR3 has 12 amino acids. Germline V CDR1 and CDR2: WSHSY, SAAADI.